These 29 T cell receptor beta chains were sequenced from one sample in a study of blood T cell repertoires in COVID-19. Here immunoSEQ multiplex PCR was the method, and the copy in TCRdb shows in-frame clones only, minus some. The sample records about 360,000 clones, about 88% being singletons. Sequencing was performed on peripheral blood. The source of these receptors is a human donor in a cohort sampled during active COVID-19.

The chain carries TRBV3-1 (or the pseudogene TRBV3-2) and TRBJ2-2; 8 bases are shared with TRBD1. The CDR3 loop spans 16 amino acids. Trimming took 2 bases from V and 1 from J; bases not matched to a gene: 3. Germline V lookup: CDR1 LGHDT, CDR2 YNNKEL (reference sequence). CDR3 region: CASSQNRGLNTGELFF. Here the CDR3 DNA reads TGTGCCAGCAGCCAAAACAGGGGGTTGAACACCGGGGAGCTGTTTTTT.

The DNA for the CDR3 is TGTGCCAGCAGAGATGGACAGTCCTACGAGCAGTACTTC. Its translation: CASRDGQSYEQYF. V usage is TRBV28 and J usage is TRBJ2-7; maybe TRBD1 (6 bases). CDR3 size: 13 residues. Trimming stripped 6 bases from V and 1 base from J, with 10 bases between. The germline gives CDR1 MDHEN, CDR2 SYDVKM.

J is TRBJ2-7 and V is TRBV28; TRBD2 is a possible D gene (6 bases). The CDR3 loop spans 19 amino acids. Trimming removed 5 bases from V and 2 bases from J, with 28 bases in between. The germline V gene has CDR1 MDHEN and CDR2 SYDVKM. CDR3 in amino acids: CASSQLGAGSSERPYEQYF. For the CDR3, the DNA is TGTGCCAGCAGTCAGTTAGGGGCAGGGTCTAGCGAGCGACCCTACGAGCAGTACTTC.

The V call is TRBV18, the J call TRBJ2-5, with 14 bases matching TRBD2. The trim removed 1 base at V and 1 base at J, leaving 5 bases unmatched. Germline values: CDR1 KGHSH, CDR2 LQKENI. The CDR3 consists of 18 residues. The CDR3 here is CASSPRTSGGRLQETQYF. In DNA form, the CDR3 reads TGTGCCAGCTCACCACGGACTAGCGGGGGGAGACTCCAAGAGACCCAGTACTTC.

V is TRBV5-6 and J is TRBJ1-1, with 9 bases fitting TRBD1. Germline CDR1 reads SGHDT; CDR2 reads YYEEEE. V trimming: 1 base; J trimming: 6 bases; junction bases outside the gene matches: 10. This CDR3 has 16 amino acids. The CDR3 loop is CASSLRMTGGYAEAFF. CDR3 coding DNA: TGTGCCAGCAGCTTGAGAATGACAGGGGGATACGCTGAAGCTTTCTTT.

The chain joins TRBV15 to TRBJ1-2; 8 nucleotides align to TRBD1. Germline V gives CDR1 LNHNV, CDR2 YYDKDF (reference sequence). The CDR3 has 14 residues. The ends lost 4 bases at V and 7 bases at J; junction bases unmatched: 8. The CDR3 spells CATSTGQGRIGYTF. CDR3 bases: TGTGCCACCAGCACAGGACAGGGAAGGATTGGCTACACCTTC. The full variable domain, with the rest looked up from reference TRBV15 and TRBJ1-2, is DAMVIQNPRYQVTQFGKPVTLSCSQTLNHNVMYWYQQKSSQAPKLLFHYYDKDFNNEADTPDNFQSRRPNTSFCFLDIRSPGLGDTAMYLCATSTGQGRIGYTFGSGTRLTVV.

This chain uses TRBV9 with TRBJ2-3, with 8 nucleotides matching TRBD1. The CDR3 is 16 amino acids. The V segment lost 2 bases and the J segment 2 bases; nucleotides outside the gene matches: 7. Germline CDR1 and CDR2: SGDLS and YYNGEE. DNA of the CDR3: TGTGCCAGCAGCGTCCGCAGGGGGCAGGACACAGATACGCAGTATTTT. Translation gives CASSVRRGQDTDTQYF. Full variable domain (rest looked up from reference TRBV9 and TRBJ2-3): DSGVTQTPKHLITATGQRVTLRCSPRSGDLSVYWYQQSLDQGLQFLIQYYNGEERAKGNILERFSAQQFPDLHSELNLSSLELGDSALYFCASSVRRGQDTDTQYFGPGTRLTVL.

The chain links TRBV19 to TRBJ2-3; weak D call: TRBD2 (6 bases). The V gene lost 3 bases and the J gene lost 4 bases, with 17 bases spanning the gap. The CDR3 runs to 16 residues. Germline loops: CDR1 LNHDA, CDR2 SQIVND (reference sequence). DNA of the CDR3: TGTGCCAGTAGTATTACCTGGCCGGGGGACGCAGATACGCAGTATTTT. This gives the protein CASSITWPGDADTQYF.

With regard to this clone: The junction does not match germline at one end; this may be a read error. The chain couples TRBV4-1 to TRBJ2-2; TRBD2 is a possible D gene (7 bases). The CDR3 covers 16 residues. In germline, CDR1 is MGHRA, CDR2 YSYEKL. The CDR3 DNA sequence: TGCGCCCGCAGCCAAGATTGGGGGGGGGCCACCGGGGAGCTGTTTTTT. Residues: CARSQDWGGATGELFF.

The chain uses TRBV9 and TRBJ2-3; no clear D. Trimming cost V 0 bases and J 6 bases, with 8 bases left between them. The germline V gene has CDR1 SGDLS and CDR2 YYNGEE. The CDR3 has 13 amino acids. CDR3 residues: CASSVAGRDTQYF. CDR3 DNA: TGTGCCAGCAGCGTAGCCGGCAGGGATACGCAGTATTTT.

This clone showed up many times. The chain combines TRBV9 with TRBJ2-2; 8 nucleotides align to TRBD2. The CDR3 is made up of 17 amino acids. Germline CDR1 and CDR2: SGDLS and YYNGEE. V lost 2 bases to trimming and J lost 2 bases; unmatched junction nucleotides: 8. The CDR3 DNA reads TGTGCCAGCAGCGTTTCAACTAGCGGCTATAACACCGGGGAGCTGTTTTTT. Protein product: CASSVSTSGYNTGELFF. The whole variable domain, filled in from reference TRBV9 and TRBJ2-2, reads DSGVTQTPKHLITATGQRVTLRCSPRSGDLSVYWYQQSLDQGLQFLIQYYNGEERAKGNILERFSAQQFPDLHSELNLSSLELGDSALYFCASSVSTSGYNTGELFFGEGSRLTVL.

The J gene is TRBJ1-1, the V gene TRBV4-2, with a weak D call TRBD1 (5 bases). V shed 4 bases and J shed 1 base, with 10 bases lying between them. CDR1 is LGHNA, CDR2 YNFKEQ, per germline. CDR3 length equals 14 residues. The CDR3 reads CASSPQAENTEAFF. The CDR3 DNA is TGTGCCAGCAGCCCACAGGCGGAGAACACTGAAGCTTTCTTT.

The V call is TRBV3-1 (or the pseudogene TRBV3-2), the J call TRBJ1-2, with D tentatively TRBD1 (5 bases). The CDR3 runs to 12 residues. Per the germline V gene, CDR1 is LGHDT and CDR2 is YNNKEL (reference sequence). V dropped 1 base and J dropped 10 bases, with 10 bases sitting between them. The CDR3 nucleotides read TGTGCCAGCAGCCAAGTCCAGGGCAACTACACCTTC. This sequence encodes CASSQVQGNYTF.

The chain combines TRBV5-1 with TRBJ2-7, with 9 bases fitting TRBD1. The CDR3 extends over 18 amino acids. The V and J ends lost 2 bases and 2 bases, in that order; junction bases with no gene match: 14. Per the germline V gene, CDR1 is SGHRS and CDR2 is YFSETQ. CDR3 nucleotide sequence: TGCGCCAGCAGCTTCACCGGGACAGGGTCTAAGGGGACCTACGAGCAGTACTTC. Its protein is CASSFTGTGSKGTYEQYF.

The rearrangement links TRBV14 to TRBJ1-1; TRBD1 might be the D (6 bases). CDR1 SGHDN and CDR2 FVKESK come from the germline V gene. Trimming cost V 5 bases and J 3 bases, with 7 bases left between them. The length of the CDR3 is 12 residues. The CDR3: CASSTGYTEAFF. The CDR3 DNA reads as TGTGCCAGCAGCACAGGGTACACTGAAGCTTTCTTT.

The chain joins TRBV4-2 to TRBJ2-7, with TRBD1 as a possible D gene (6 bases). The length of the CDR3 is 13 residues. The germline V and J ends were trimmed by 0 bases and 6 bases, with 9 bases remaining between them. Germline CDR1 is LGHNA and CDR2 is YNFKEQ. The CDR3 DNA reads as TGTGCCAGCAGCCAAGAAGGGGGTGGCGAGCAGTACTTC. It specifies CASSQEGGGEQYF.

DNA for the CDR3: TGTGCCAGCAGCTTGTCCCCGGGACAGCAATACGAGCAGTACTTC. Residues: CASSLSPGQQYEQYF. The chain carries TRBV5-5 and TRBJ2-7, with 7 bases matching TRBD1. Trimming took 1 base from V and 4 from J; bases not matched to a gene: 8. The CDR3 sequence is 15 residues long. From germline, CDR1 is SGHKS and CDR2 YYEKEE (reference sequence).

The chain couples TRBV10-3 to TRBJ2-7; 9 bases match TRBD2. V shed 9 bases and J 3 bases; nucleotides not matched to a gene: 3. The germline V gene encodes CDR1 ENHRY and CDR2 SYGVKD. The CDR3 is 12 amino acids. The CDR3 nucleotides read TGTGCCATTGGCGGGGGGGACTACGAGCAGTACTTC. Translating gives CAIGGGDYEQYF.

The gene calls are TRBV5-1 and TRBJ2-1, with D maybe TRBD1 (7 bases). V lost 0 bases and J lost 8, with 18 bases in between. This CDR3 is built from 16 residues. CDR1 is SGHRS, CDR2 YFSETQ, per germline. The CDR3 sequence is CASSLEGGTDVDEQFF. CDR3 nucleotide sequence: TGCGCCAGCAGCTTGGAAGGGGGGACAGACGTCGATGAGCAGTTCTTC.

V usage is TRBV20-1 and J usage is TRBJ1-2; no definite D call. The CDR3 extends over 11 amino acids. Germline values: CDR1 DFQATT, CDR2 SNEGSKA (reference sequence). The V end was cut by 8 bases, the J end by 3 bases, with 10 bases between. CDR3 residues: CSPSIDYGYTF. The CDR3 nucleotides read TGCAGTCCGTCTATAGACTATGGCTACACCTTC.

The gene calls are TRBV11-3 and TRBJ1-1; no clear D. There are 13 residues in the CDR3. From germline, CDR1 is SGHNT and CDR2 YENEEA. V was trimmed by 3 bases and J by 4 bases, leaving 9 bases between them. CDR3 residues: CASSLYLSTEAFF. Written as DNA, the CDR3 is TGTGCCAGCAGCTTGTATTTATCCACTGAAGCTTTCTTT. Full variable domain (outside the CDR3, taken from reference TRBV11-3 and TRBJ1-1): EAGVVQSPRYKIIEKKQPVAFWCNPISGHNTLYWYLQNLGQGPELLIRYENEEAVDDSQLPKDRFSAERLKGVDSTLKIQPAELGDSAVYLCASSLYLSTEAFFGQGTRLTVV.

As concerns this clone: The same CDR3 arises from other DNA sequences in this sample as well. The chain joins TRBV7-3 to TRBJ1-1; no clear D. The V end lost 2 bases, the J end lost 5 bases, and 9 bases lay between the germline ends. There are 13 residues in the CDR3. The V gene's germline CDR1 is SGHTA and CDR2 FQGTGA. CDR3 sequence (DNA): TGTGCCAGCAGCTTATCCGAGGGTACTGAAGCTTTCTTT. Translated: CASSLSEGTEAFF.

The chain joins TRBV10-2 to TRBJ1-1; 8 positions match TRBD1. CDR1 is WSHSY and CDR2 is SAAADI in the germline V gene. The length of the CDR3 is 13 residues. V lost 4 bases, J lost 3 bases, and 1 base stayed unmatched. In DNA, the CDR3 is TGCGCCAGCAGTGCGGACAGGGACACTGAAGCTTTCTTT. It codes for CASSADRDTEAFF.

The chain combines TRBV4-1 with TRBJ1-1; maybe TRBD1 (6 bases). The V gene lost 4 bases and the J gene lost 2 bases, with 14 bases spanning the gap. The germline gives CDR1 MGHRA, CDR2 YSYEKL. This CDR3 spans 15 amino acids. The CDR3 DNA reads as TGCGCCAGCAGCCGCCTCGACAGGCCTAACACTGAAGCTTTCTTT. Translated, it gives CASSRLDRPNTEAFF.

This chain links TRBV4-1 with TRBJ2-3, with D maybe TRBD1 (5 bases). The CDR3 spans 17 residues. Per the germline V gene, CDR1 is MGHRA and CDR2 is YSYEKL. The germline V and J ends were trimmed by 1 base and 0 bases, with 14 bases remaining between them. CDR3 in amino acids: CASSQVLARGSTDTQYF. CDR3 DNA sequence: TGCGCCAGCAGCCAAGTCCTGGCTAGGGGAAGCACAGATACGCAGTATTTT.

This chain joins TRBV10-3 and TRBJ2-3; the match to TRBD1 covers 7 bases. With 3 bases clipped from V and 3 bases from J, the junction kept 15 bases outside the gene matches. The germline CDR1 and CDR2 sequences are ENHRY and SYGVKD. The CDR3 runs 18 residues. CDR3 sequence (DNA): TGTGCCATCAGTGATTTCTACGATCCAGGGGGTTCGACAGATACGCAGTATTTT. Its protein product is CAISDFYDPGGSTDTQYF.

This clone has a single count. The chain links TRBV5-1 to TRBJ1-4; the D gene is possibly TRBD1 (6 bases). From germline, CDR1 is SGHRS and CDR2 YFSETQ. The CDR3 has 16 amino acids. The V end lost 4 bases, the J end lost 7 bases, and 20 bases lay between the germline ends. Here the CDR3 reads CASSPQGSESVEKLFF. CDR3 nucleotide sequence: TGCGCCAGCAGCCCACAGGGTTCGGAGTCTGTTGAAAAACTGTTTTTT.

On this clone itself: This same CDR3 is encoded by further DNA sequences in the sample. This chain's CDR3 is CASSRVGGQEMYEQYF. The CDR3 DNA follows: TGTGCCAGCAGCCGTGTGGGGGGACAGGAAATGTACGAGCAGTACTTC. The chain recombines TRBV28 with TRBJ2-7, with TRBD1 matching 8 bases. This CDR3 spans 16 amino acids. CDR1 is MDHEN and CDR2 is SYDVKM in the germline V gene. With V trimmed by 6 bases and J by 4 bases, 14 bases remained unmatched.

The chain recombines TRBV2 with TRBJ2-7; D remains unclear. Germline-derived CDR1 and CDR2 are SNHLY and FYNNEI. Between the trimmed V and J ends, which lost 5 bases and 3 bases, there was a span of 11 bases. The CDR3 contains 13 residues. CDR3 bases: TGTGCCAGCAGTCTAGAATTGGGCTACGAGCAGTACTTC. Its translation: CASSLELGYEQYF.